This section outlines one T cell receptor beta chain sequence together with its context. Antigen: not known. The immunoSEQ assay was version 4, run in survey mode. Method: immunoSEQ multiplex PCR; TCRdb's copy keeps in-frame clones and lacks some. This sample yields roughly 34,000 clones, of which 82% are seen a single time; roughly 6.7% belongs to the top ten. The data were taken from a study of persistence of HIV-infected CD4 T cells. V trimming: 6 bases; J trimming: 7 bases; junction bases outside the gene matches: 4. This CDR3 has 13 residues. The V gene's germline CDR1 is SNHLY and CDR2 FYNNEI. Cells were stimulated with CMV-infected fibroblast lysates at approximately 10 ug/mL. CD40L/CD69 double-negative CD45RO-high memory CD4+ T cells were collected. Overall study results and limits: Proviral oligoclonality tracked with TCR oligoclonality within the same sorted cells.

This receptor was identified in an adult woman with HIV who was CMV-seropositive. The V gene is TRBV2, the J gene TRBJ1-2; TRBD1 agrees at 11 bases. The specimen comprised CD4+ T cells sorted from PBMCs after roughly 18-hour stimulation, sampled from a patient who received antiretroviral therapy. The CDR3 DNA reads as TGTGCCAGCAGATGGACAGGGGGCGGTGGCTACACCTTC. Its protein product is CASRWTGGGGYTF. Using reference TRBV2 and TRBJ1-2 for the parts outside the CDR3, the full variable domain is EPEVTQTPSHQVTQMGQEVILRCVPISNHLYFYWYRQILGQKVEFLVSFYNNEISEKSEIFDDQFSVERPDGSNFTLKIRSTKLEDSAMYFCASRWTGGGGYTFGSGTRLTVV.